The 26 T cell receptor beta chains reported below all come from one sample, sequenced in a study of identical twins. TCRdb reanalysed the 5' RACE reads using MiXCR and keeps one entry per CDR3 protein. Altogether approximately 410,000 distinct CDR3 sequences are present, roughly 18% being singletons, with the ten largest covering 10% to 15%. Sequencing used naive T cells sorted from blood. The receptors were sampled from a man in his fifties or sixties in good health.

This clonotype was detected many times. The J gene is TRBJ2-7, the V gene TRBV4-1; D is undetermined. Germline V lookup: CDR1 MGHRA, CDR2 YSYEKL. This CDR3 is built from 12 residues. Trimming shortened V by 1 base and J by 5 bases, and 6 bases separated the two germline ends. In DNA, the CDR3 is TGCGCCAGCAGCCAAGTAGGGAACGAGCAGTACTTC. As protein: CASSQVGNEQYF.

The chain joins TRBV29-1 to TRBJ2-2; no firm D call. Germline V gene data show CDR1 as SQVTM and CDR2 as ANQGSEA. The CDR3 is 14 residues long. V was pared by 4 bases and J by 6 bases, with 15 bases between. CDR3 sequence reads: CSVAVAAKAGELFF. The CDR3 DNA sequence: TGCAGCGTTGCGGTGGCCGCCAAGGCCGGGGAGCTGTTTTTT.

This CDR3 reads CASSKTGARGADTQYF. The CDR3 DNA follows: TGTGCCAGCAGCAAAACAGGGGCCAGGGGGGCAGATACGCAGTATTTT. The V and J genes are TRBV7-2 and TRBJ2-3; maybe TRBD1 (7 bases). V lost 5 bases and J lost 4, with 19 bases in between. Germline assignment: CDR1 SGHTA and CDR2 FQGNSA. The CDR3 has 16 residues.

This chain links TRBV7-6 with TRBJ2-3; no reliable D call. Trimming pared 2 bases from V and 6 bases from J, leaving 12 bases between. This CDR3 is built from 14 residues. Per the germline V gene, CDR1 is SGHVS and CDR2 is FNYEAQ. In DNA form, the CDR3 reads TGTGCCAGCAGCTTATATGTAGTGGGGGATACGCAGTATTTT. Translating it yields CASSLYVVGDTQYF.

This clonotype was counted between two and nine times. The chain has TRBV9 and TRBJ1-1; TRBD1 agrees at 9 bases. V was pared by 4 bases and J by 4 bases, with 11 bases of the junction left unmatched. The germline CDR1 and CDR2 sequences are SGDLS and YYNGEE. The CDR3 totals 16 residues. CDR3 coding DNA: TGTGCCAGCAGCCTTGGGACAGGGCATATGAGCACTGAAGCTTTCTTT. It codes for CASSLGTGHMSTEAFF.

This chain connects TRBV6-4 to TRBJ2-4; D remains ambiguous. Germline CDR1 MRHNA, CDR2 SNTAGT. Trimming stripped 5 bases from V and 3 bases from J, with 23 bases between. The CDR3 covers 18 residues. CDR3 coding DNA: TGTGCCAGCAGTCCCCTGTTGTTGGAGAGCCTCGTCAAAAACATTCAGTACTTC. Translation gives CASSPLLLESLVKNIQYF.

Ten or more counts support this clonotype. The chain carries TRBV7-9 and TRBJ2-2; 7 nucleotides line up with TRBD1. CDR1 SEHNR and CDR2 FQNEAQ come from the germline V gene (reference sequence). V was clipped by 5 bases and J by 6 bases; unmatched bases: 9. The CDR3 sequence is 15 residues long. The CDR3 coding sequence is TGTGCCAGCAGCATTACAGGGGAAAAGGCCGGGGAGCTGTTTTTT. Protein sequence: CASSITGEKAGELFF.

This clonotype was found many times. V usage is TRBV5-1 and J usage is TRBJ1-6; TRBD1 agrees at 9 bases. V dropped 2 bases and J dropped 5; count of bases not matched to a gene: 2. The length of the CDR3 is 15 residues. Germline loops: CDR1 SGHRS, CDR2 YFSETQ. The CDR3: CASSLRTGDNSPLHF. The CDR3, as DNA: TGCGCCAGCAGCTTACGGACAGGGGATAATTCACCCCTCCACTTT.

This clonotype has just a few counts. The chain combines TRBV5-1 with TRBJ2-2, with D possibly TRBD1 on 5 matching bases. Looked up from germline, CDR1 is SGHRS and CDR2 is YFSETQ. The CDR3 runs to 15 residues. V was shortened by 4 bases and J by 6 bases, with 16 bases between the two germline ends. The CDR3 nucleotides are TGCGCCAGCAGCGGCGAAGGACATTTTGCCGGGGAGCTGTTTTTT. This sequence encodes CASSGEGHFAGELFF.

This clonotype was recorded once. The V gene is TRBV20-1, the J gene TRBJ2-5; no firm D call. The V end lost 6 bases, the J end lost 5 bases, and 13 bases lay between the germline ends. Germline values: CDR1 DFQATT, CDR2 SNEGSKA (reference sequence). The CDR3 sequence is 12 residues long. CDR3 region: CSAPNELETQYF. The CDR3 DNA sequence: TGCAGTGCCCCTAACGAATTGGAGACCCAGTACTTC.

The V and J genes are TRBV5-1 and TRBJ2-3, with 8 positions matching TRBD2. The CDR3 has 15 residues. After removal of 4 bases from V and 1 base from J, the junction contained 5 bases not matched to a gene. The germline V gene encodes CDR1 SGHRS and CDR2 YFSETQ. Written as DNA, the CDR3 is TGCGCCAGCAGCACTAGCGGAGGGGGCACAGATACGCAGTATTTT. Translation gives CASSTSGGGTDTQYF. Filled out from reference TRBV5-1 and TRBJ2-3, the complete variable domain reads KAGVTQTPRYLIKTRGQQVTLSCSPISGHRSVSWYQQTPGQGLQFLFEYFSETQRNKGNFPGRFSGRQFSNSRSEMNVSTLELGDSALYLCASSTSGGGTDTQYFGPGTRLTVL.

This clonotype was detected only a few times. The chain's CDR3 is CSGAGTGNGYTF. Written as DNA, the CDR3 is TGCAGCGGTGCCGGGACAGGGAATGGCTACACCTTC. The rearrangement joins TRBV29-1 to TRBJ1-2; 9 bases are a match to TRBD1. The CDR3 runs to 12 residues. Looked up from germline, CDR1 is SQVTM and CDR2 is ANQGSEA. The V gene end was trimmed by 7 bases and the J gene end by 6 bases; junction bases not matched to a gene: 6. Drawing the rest from reference TRBV29-1 and TRBJ1-2, the complete variable domain is SAVISQKPSRDICQRGTSLTIQCQVDSQVTMMFWYRQQPGQSLTLIATANQGSEATYESGFVIDKFPISRPNLTFSTLTVSNMSPEDSSIYLCSGAGTGNGYTFGSGTRLTVV.

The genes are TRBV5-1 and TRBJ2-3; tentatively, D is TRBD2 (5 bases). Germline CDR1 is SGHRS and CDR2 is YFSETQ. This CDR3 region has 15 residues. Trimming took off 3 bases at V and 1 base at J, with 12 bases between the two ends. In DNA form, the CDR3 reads TGCGCCAGCAGCTCGGACTCAACACGCACAGATACGCAGTATTTT. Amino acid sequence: CASSSDSTRTDTQYF.

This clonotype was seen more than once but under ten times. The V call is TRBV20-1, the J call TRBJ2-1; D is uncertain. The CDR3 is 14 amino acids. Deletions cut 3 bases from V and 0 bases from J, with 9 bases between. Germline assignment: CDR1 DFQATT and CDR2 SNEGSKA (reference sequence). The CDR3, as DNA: TGCAGTGCTAGCCAAGGAAACTCCTACAATGAGCAGTTCTTC. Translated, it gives CSASQGNSYNEQFF.

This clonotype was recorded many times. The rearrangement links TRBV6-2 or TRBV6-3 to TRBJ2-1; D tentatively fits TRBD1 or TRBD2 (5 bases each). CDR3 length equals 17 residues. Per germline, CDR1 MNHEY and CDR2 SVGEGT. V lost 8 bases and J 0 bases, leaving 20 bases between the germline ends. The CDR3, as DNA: TGTGCCAGCGACCGGGGCGACCGACGCAGCTCCTACAATGAGCAGTTCTTC. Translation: CASDRGDRRSSYNEQFF.

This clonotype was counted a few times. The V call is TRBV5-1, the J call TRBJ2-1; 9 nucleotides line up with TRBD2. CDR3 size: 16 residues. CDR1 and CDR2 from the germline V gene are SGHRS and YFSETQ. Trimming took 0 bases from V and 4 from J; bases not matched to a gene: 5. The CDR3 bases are TGCGCCAGCAGCTTGGAGGTAGCGGGGGCGTACAATGAGCAGTTCTTC. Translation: CASSLEVAGAYNEQFF.

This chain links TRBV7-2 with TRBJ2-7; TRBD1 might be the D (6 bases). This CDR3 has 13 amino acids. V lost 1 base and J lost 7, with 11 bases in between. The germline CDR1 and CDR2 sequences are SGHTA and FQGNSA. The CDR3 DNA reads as TGTGCCAGCAGCTTAGGGACAGTCCTTGAGCAGTACTTC. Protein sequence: CASSLGTVLEQYF. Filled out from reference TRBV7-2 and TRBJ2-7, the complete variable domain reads GAGVSQSPSNKVTEKGKDVELRCDPISGHTALYWYRQSLGQGLEFLIYFQGNSAPDKSGLPSDRFSAERTGGSVSTLTIQRTQQEDSAVYLCASSLGTVLEQYFGPGTRLTVT.

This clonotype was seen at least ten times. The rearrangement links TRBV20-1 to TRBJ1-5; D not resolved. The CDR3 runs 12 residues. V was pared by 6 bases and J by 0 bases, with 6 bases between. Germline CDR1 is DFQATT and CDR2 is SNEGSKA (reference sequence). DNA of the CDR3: TGCAGTGCCAAGTATAGCAATCAGCCCCAGCATTTT. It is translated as CSAKYSNQPQHF.

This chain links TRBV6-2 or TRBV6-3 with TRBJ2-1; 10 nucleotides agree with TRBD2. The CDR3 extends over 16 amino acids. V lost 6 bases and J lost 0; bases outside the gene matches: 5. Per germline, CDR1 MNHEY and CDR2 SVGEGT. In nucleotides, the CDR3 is TGTGCCAGCAGGTATAGCGGGGGGAGCTCCTACAATGAGCAGTTCTTC. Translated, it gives CASRYSGGSSYNEQFF.

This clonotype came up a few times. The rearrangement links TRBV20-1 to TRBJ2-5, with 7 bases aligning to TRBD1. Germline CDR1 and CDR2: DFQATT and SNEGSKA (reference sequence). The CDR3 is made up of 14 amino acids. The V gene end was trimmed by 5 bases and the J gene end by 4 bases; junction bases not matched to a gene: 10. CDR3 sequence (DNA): TGCAGTGCTCGAGGGGGACAGAGTAGAGAGACCCAGTACTTC. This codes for CSARGGQSRETQYF.

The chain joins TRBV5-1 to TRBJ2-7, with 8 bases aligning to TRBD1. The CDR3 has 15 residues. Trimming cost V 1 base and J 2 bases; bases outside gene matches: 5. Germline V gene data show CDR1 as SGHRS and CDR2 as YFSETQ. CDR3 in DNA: TGCGCCAGCAGCTTGTCGGACAGGGACCCCTACGAGCAGTACTTC. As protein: CASSLSDRDPYEQYF. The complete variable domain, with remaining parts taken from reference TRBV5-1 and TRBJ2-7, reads KAGVTQTPRYLIKTRGQQVTLSCSPISGHRSVSWYQQTPGQGLQFLFEYFSETQRNKGNFPGRFSGRQFSNSRSEMNVSTLELGDSALYLCASSLSDRDPYEQYFGPGTRLTVT.

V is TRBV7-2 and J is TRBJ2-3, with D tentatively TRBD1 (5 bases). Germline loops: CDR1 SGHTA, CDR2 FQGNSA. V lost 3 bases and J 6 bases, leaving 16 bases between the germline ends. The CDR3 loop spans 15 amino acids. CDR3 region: CASSLGPALEDTQYF. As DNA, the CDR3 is TGTGCCAGCAGCTTGGGGCCGGCTTTAGAGGATACGCAGTATTTT.

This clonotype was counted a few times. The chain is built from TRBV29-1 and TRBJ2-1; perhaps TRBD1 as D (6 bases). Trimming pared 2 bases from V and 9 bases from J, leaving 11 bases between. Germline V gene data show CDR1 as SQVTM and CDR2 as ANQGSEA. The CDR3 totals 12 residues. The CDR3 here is CSVERQGIEQFF. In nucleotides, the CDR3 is TGCAGCGTTGAACGGCAGGGGATTGAGCAGTTCTTC.

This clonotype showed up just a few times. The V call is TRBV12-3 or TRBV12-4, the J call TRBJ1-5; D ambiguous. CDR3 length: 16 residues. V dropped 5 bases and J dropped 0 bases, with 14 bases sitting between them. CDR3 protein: CASSPRGRASNQPQHF. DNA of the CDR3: TGTGCCAGCAGTCCACGGGGTAGAGCTAGCAATCAGCCCCAGCATTTT.

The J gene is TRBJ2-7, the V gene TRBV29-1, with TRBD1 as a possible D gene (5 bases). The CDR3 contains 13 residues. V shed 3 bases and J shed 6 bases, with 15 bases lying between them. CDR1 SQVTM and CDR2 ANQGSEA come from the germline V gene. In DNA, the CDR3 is TGCAGCGTTGATGGGCAGGGTGAGCGCGAGCAGTACTTC. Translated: CSVDGQGEREQYF.

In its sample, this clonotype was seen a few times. The CDR3, as DNA: TGTGCCAGCAGTTACTCGATCGGGTACACCGGGGAGCTGTTTTTT. As protein: CASSYSIGYTGELFF. The chain has TRBV6-5 and TRBJ2-2; D unclear. Looked up from germline, CDR1 is MNHEY and CDR2 is SVGAGI. V was pared by 0 bases and J by 3 bases, with 8 bases between. The CDR3 has 15 residues.